This T cell receptor beta chain originates from a study of control samples from healthy donors and cancer patients. Using immunoSEQ multiplex PCR, the repertoire was profiled, and TCRdb retains in-frame clones only, with some absent. This table holds tens of thousands of clones, roughly 94% found once. This CDR3 is 16 amino acids long. Trimming removed 5 bases from V and 9 bases from J; junction bases left unmatched: 15. The germline CDR1 and CDR2 sequences are ENHRY and SYGVKD. Input material: blood. This chain connects TRBV10-3 to TRBJ2-1, with 8 bases identical to TRBD2. The sequence was collected from a man in his sixties in good health. CDR3 residues: CAISLASGSLGPEQFF. CDR3 nucleotide sequence: TGTGCCATCAGTTTGGCTAGCGGGTCCCTCGGGCCTGAGCAGTTCTTC.